This T cell receptor (beta chain) was identified in a study of regulatory T cells in long-lasting Graves disease. Described time point: newly diagnosed GD, antithyroid drugs for less than 3 months. PBMCs provided the RNA from which the TCR library was made. In its sample, this clonotype was seen many times. Its antigen is currently unknown. Building of the TCR beta libraries involved iRepertoire HTBI primers and Arm-PCR of CDR3 regions. TCRdb passed the multiplex PCR reads through MiXCR, listing each CDR3 protein once. The data hold 350,000 to 450,000 distinct CDR3 sequences, with 14% to 15% observed a single time. The germline gives CDR1 LNHDA, CDR2 SQIVND (reference sequence). V was pared by 4 bases and J by 4 bases, with 8 bases of the junction left unmatched. The CDR3 extends over 15 amino acids. General study findings and limits: The study found lower TCR diversity in persistent Graves' patients than in newly diagnosed ones. There were preferences for TRBV28, TRBJ1-2 and TRBJ2-5 in persistent disease.

This sample also belongs to another study, concerning T cells in Graves' hyperthyroidism and ophthalmopathy. Per that study: Graves' hyperthyroidism showing no ophthalmopathy progression within 18 months was considered stable.

The source material was peripheral blood mononuclear cells (PBMCs), sampled at new diagnosis, from a patient treated with antithyroid drugs. The clonotype originates from a woman aged 25-40 years with Graves disease. This chain uses TRBV19 with TRBJ2-7, with TRBD1 identical over 9 bases. CDR3: CASSNQQGARYEQYF. The CDR3 bases are TGTGCCAGTAGTAATCAACAGGGGGCTCGGTACGAGCAGTACTTC.